This is a list of T cell receptor beta chains from one sample in a study of blood T cell repertoires in COVID-19. TCRdb's copy holds only in-frame clones and misses some; the assay was immunoSEQ multiplex PCR. The sample lists around 41,000 clones, around 87% occurring once. The sample consisted of peripheral blood. These receptors all stem from an elderly woman with active COVID-19. Both conserved end residues are part of each CDR3. A D gene is named only where the DNA matches it firmly. Some rows mark clone size as missing; the rest say once, few, many or name a class of expanded clone.

TRBV5-1	-	TRBJ1-6	-	CASGPGHPGSPLHF	TGCGCCAGCGGACCGGGACATCCAGGTTCACCCCTCCACTTT
TRBV25-1	-	TRBJ1-2	-	CASSPRNGAGYTF	TGTGCCAGCAGCCCCAGGAATGGGGCTGGCTACACCTTC
TRBV28	-	TRBJ1-4	-	CASSLQGGAREKLFF	TGTGCCAGCAGTTTACAAGGAGGCGCTAGGGAAAAACTGTTTTTT
TRBV11-2	TRBD1	TRBJ2-3	-	CASSFGTGGQYF	TGTGCCAGCAGCTTCGGGACAGGAGGGCAGTATTTT
TRBV19	TRBD1	TRBJ2-3	once	CASRQRGGGTDTQYF	TGTGCCAGTAGACAAAGAGGGGGCGGCACAGATACGCAGTATTTT
TRBV4-3	-	TRBJ2-5	once	CASSLGVYQETQYF	TGCGCCAGCAGCCTAGGGGTTTACCAAGAGACCCAGTACTTC
TRBV29-1	-	TRBJ2-5	-	CSVEVGAVGETQYF	TGCAGCGTTGAAGTAGGAGCGGTCGGGGAGACCCAGTACTTC
TRBV7-8	TRBD1	TRBJ2-1	-	CASSPRPGQVSDSSYNEQFF	TGTGCCAGCAGCCCGCGGCCGGGACAGGTTTCGGATAGCTCCTACAATGAGCAGTTCTTC
TRBV7-3	TRBD2	TRBJ2-2	-	CASSLNPVASGGPNTGELFF	TGTGCCAGCAGCTTAAACCCTGTGGCTAGCGGGGGCCCGAACACCGGGGAGCTGTTTTTT
TRBV7-8	-	TRBJ2-2	-	CASSLEGGATGELFF	TGTGCCAGCAGCTTAGAGGGTGGGGCCACCGGGGAGCTGTTTTTT
TRBV7-9	TRBD1	TRBJ1-1	-	CASSPEQGPNTEAFF	TGTGCCAGCAGCCCTGAACAGGGGCCGAACACTGAAGCTTTCTTT
TRBV14	-	TRBJ1-1	-	CASSLQANTEAFF	TGTGCCAGCAGCCTCCAGGCGAACACTGAAGCTTTCTTT
TRBV13	TRBD1	TRBJ1-6	-	CASSYNRDRGDGLHF	TGTGCCAGCAGCTACAACCGGGACAGGGGAGACGGCCTCCACTTT
TRBV27	TRBD2	TRBJ2-3	-	CASSRRASGGNTDTQYF	TGTGCCAGCAGTAGGCGGGCTAGCGGGGGGAACACAGATACGCAGTATTTT
TRBV5-1	-	TRBJ2-6	-	CASSRGRAGGANVLTF	TGCGCCAGCAGCCGGGGTCGGGCAGGTGGGGCCAACGTCCTGACTTTC
TRBV19	TRBD1	TRBJ2-7	-	CASSISRWDSTYEQYF	TGTGCCAGTAGTATAAGCAGATGGGACAGCACCTACGAGCAGTACTTC
TRBV18	TRBD1	TRBJ1-2	-	CASSPDRATYGYTF	TGTGCCAGCTCACCGGACAGGGCTACCTATGGCTACACCTTC
TRBV6-1	-	TRBJ1-6	once	CASSEAQGNYSPLHF	TGTGCCAGCAGTGAAGCGCAGGGGAACTATTCACCCCTCCACTTT
TRBV12-3/TRBV12-4	-	TRBJ2-1	-	CASSSTVYNEQFF	TGTGCCAGCAGTTCGACAGTATACAATGAGCAGTTCTTC
TRBV28	-	TRBJ1-5	-	CASSLTGVEPQHF	TGTGCCAGCAGTTTAACCGGAGTAGAGCCCCAGCATTTT
TRBV14	-	TRBJ2-6	-	CASSQQVGRAGANVLTF	TGTGCCAGCAGCCAACAGGTTGGGAGAGCTGGGGCCAACGTCCTGACTTTC
TRBV30	TRBD1	TRBJ1-4	-	CAWSVLGGVRFEKLFF	TGTGCCTGGAGTGTACTAGGGGGCGTAAGGTTTGAAAAACTGTTTTTT
TRBV7-7	TRBD1	TRBJ2-3	once	CASSAFPGGAGTDTQYF	TGTGCCAGCAGCGCCTTCCCAGGGGGCGCTGGGACAGATACGCAGTATTTT
TRBV11-2	-	TRBJ2-5	-	CASSHRRKYQETQYF	TGTGCCAGCAGCCACCGGCGGAAGTACCAAGAGACCCAGTACTTC
TRBV2	-	TRBJ2-1	-	CASRGPTYNEQFF	TGTGCCAGCAGGGGCCCCACCTACAATGAGCAGTTCTTC
TRBV4-2	-	TRBJ2-1	-	CASSQEQGYEQFF	TGTGCCAGCAGCCAAGAACAGGGATATGAGCAGTTCTTC
TRBV7-2	TRBD2	TRBJ2-7	once	CASSQGLAAYGQYF	TGTGCCAGCAGCCAGGGACTAGCGGCCTACGGGCAGTACTTC
TRBV9	TRBD2	TRBJ2-1	-	CASSANSGGAASEQFF	TGTGCCAGCAGCGCAAACAGCGGGGGGGCCGCTAGTGAGCAGTTCTTC
TRBV20-1	TRBD2	TRBJ2-1	-	CSASHTSGSGNEQFF	TGCAGTGCTAGTCATACTAGCGGGTCGGGCAATGAGCAGTTCTTC
TRBV5-1	TRBD1	TRBJ1-1	few	CASSSGDRVDTEAFF	TGCGCCAGCAGCTCCGGTGACAGGGTTGACACTGAAGCTTTCTTT
TRBV19	-	TRBJ1-6	few	CASSINQERNSPLHF	TGTGCCAGTAGTATAAATCAGGAAAGAAATTCACCCCTCCACTTT
TRBV28	-	TRBJ1-2	-	CASSYLDGVGGYTF	TGTGCCAGCAGTTACCTCGACGGGGTAGGTGGCTACACCTTC
TRBV5-1	TRBD1	TRBJ2-3	-	CASRTGGQFTDTQYF	TGCGCCAGCAGAACAGGGGGCCAATTCACAGATACGCAGTATTTT
TRBV6-5	-	TRBJ1-1	medium-sized	CASRRGAVTEAFF	TGTGCCAGCAGACGGGGGGCGGTGACTGAAGCTTTCTTT
TRBV11-3	TRBD1	TRBJ2-1	-	CASSFSGQSNYNEQFF	TGTGCCAGCAGCTTCTCGGGACAGTCGAACTACAATGAGCAGTTCTTC
TRBV9	TRBD1	TRBJ2-6	-	CASSVNRGSSGANVLTF	TGTGCCAGCAGCGTAAACAGGGGGAGCTCTGGGGCCAACGTCCTGACTTTC
TRBV5-1	TRBD2	TRBJ2-1	-	CASSPEPRLAGGHGNEQFF	TGCGCCAGCAGCCCGGAACCTCGACTAGCGGGGGGGCACGGAAATGAGCAGTTCTTC
TRBV3-1/TRBV3-2	TRBD2	TRBJ2-3	-	CASSSSTRGGCDTQYF	TGTGCCAGCAGCTCCTCGACGCGGGGGGGCTGTGATACGCAGTATTTT
TRBV24-1	-	TRBJ2-1	-	CATSAQRGSNEQFF	TGTGCCACCAGTGCCCAACGGGGATCAAATGAGCAGTTCTTC
TRBV19	TRBD1	TRBJ2-1	-	CASRPGQGTYNEQFF	TGTGCCAGTAGGCCGGGACAGGGTACCTACAATGAGCAGTTCTTC
TRBV18	-	TRBJ1-4	-	CASSEVGDNEKLFF	TGTGCCAGCTCAGAGGTGGGAGATAATGAAAAACTGTTTTTT
TRBV7-2	-	TRBJ1-4	-	CASSLGTNNEKLFF	TGTGCCAGCAGCTTAGGGACAAATAATGAAAAACTGTTTTTT